This passage covers 5 T cell receptor beta chains from one sample sequenced in a study of blood T cell repertoires in COVID-19. Measured with immunoSEQ multiplex PCR; TCRdb has only the in-frame clones, and not every one. The sample has some 390,000 clones; about 88% are singletons. Sequencing input: peripheral blood. The receptors shown here come from a woman aged 40 to 50 with COVID-19, enrolled during active disease.

This clone showed up just once. The chain joins TRBV7-3 to TRBJ2-3, with TRBD2 matching over 14 bases. The CDR3 is 17 residues long. J gave up 3 bases and V 5 bases, and 7 bases lay outside the gene matches. Germline V gives CDR1 SGHTA, CDR2 FQGTGA. The CDR3 sequence: CASSPGTSGGATDTQYF. In DNA form, the CDR3 reads TGTGCCAGCAGCCCCGGGACTAGCGGGGGTGCTACAGATACGCAGTATTTT.

The chain is built from TRBV7-2 and TRBJ2-7; unclear D gene. CDR1 is SGHTA, CDR2 FQGNSA, per germline. The CDR3 length is 14 residues. Deletions cut 1 base from V and 12 bases from J, with 19 bases between. CDR3: CASSLDPMENAWYF. CDR3 in DNA: TGTGCCAGCAGCTTAGATCCTATGGAGAACGCCTGGTACTTC. Full variable domain (outside the CDR3, taken from reference TRBV7-2 and TRBJ2-7): GAGVSQSPSNKVTEKGKDVELRCDPISGHTALYWYRQSLGQGLEFLIYFQGNSAPDKSGLPSDRFSAERTGGSVSTLTIQRTQQEDSAVYLCASSLDPMENAWYFGPGTRLTVT.

The chain links TRBV13 to TRBJ1-6, with D maybe TRBD1 (5 bases). This CDR3 has 13 amino acids. Germline V CDR1 and CDR2: PRHDT, FYEKMQ (reference sequence). The germline V and J ends were trimmed by 3 bases and 10 bases, with 10 bases remaining between them. The CDR3 nucleotides are TGTGCCAGCAGCTTTAGCGGGGGGTCACCCCTCCACTTT. Translation: CASSFSGGSPLHF.

J is TRBJ1-1 and V is TRBV29-1; D gene unclear. The CDR3 has 10 amino acids. Deletions cut 4 bases from V and 3 bases from J, with 3 bases between. Per the germline V gene, CDR1 is SQVTM and CDR2 is ANQGSEA. Here the CDR3 reads CSVADTEAFF. DNA for the CDR3: TGCAGCGTTGCGGACACTGAAGCTTTCTTT.

This chain uses TRBV30 with TRBJ1-3; D not resolved. CDR1 is GTSNPN and CDR2 is SVGIG in the germline V gene (reference sequence). The CDR3 covers 15 residues. V was shortened by 0 bases and J by 4 bases, with 13 bases between the two germline ends. CDR3 in DNA: TGTGCCTGGAGTGTACGGGGAGTACGCGGAAACACCATATATTTT. Amino acid sequence: CAWSVRGVRGNTIYF.